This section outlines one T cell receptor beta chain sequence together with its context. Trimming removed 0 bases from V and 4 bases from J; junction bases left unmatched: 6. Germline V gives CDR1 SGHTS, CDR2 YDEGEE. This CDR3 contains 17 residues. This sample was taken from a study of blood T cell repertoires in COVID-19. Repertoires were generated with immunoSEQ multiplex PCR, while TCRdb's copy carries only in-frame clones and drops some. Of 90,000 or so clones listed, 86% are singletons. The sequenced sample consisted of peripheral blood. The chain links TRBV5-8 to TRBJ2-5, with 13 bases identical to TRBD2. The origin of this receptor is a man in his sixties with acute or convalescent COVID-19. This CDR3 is CASSLARLAGGRETQYF. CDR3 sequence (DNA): TGTGCCAGCAGCTTGGCTCGACTAGCGGGGGGCAGAGAGACCCAGTACTTC.